These 5 T cell receptor beta chains originate from one sample sequenced in a study of blood T cell repertoires in COVID-19. Sequencing used immunoSEQ multiplex PCR; TCRdb keeps in-frame clones, though not all of them. The data show roughly 150,000 clones, more than 70% seen once. Material for sequencing was PBMCs or T cells enriched from blood (not recorded which). These receptors were obtained from a man between 60 and 70 years old who had recovered from COVID-19.

A few counts support this clone. This rearrangement joins TRBV28 to TRBJ1-5; 8 nucleotides line up with TRBD1. Unmatched junction bases numbered 9, after V lost 5 bases and J lost 0 bases. Looked up from germline, CDR1 is MDHEN and CDR2 is SYDVKM. This CDR3 spans 17 amino acids. CDR3: CASSNRDRTYSNQPQHF. The CDR3 coding sequence is TGTGCCAGCAGTAACCGGGACAGGACCTATAGCAATCAGCCCCAGCATTTT.

The chain recombines TRBV19 with TRBJ2-6; a possible D gene is TRBD1 (6 bases). V was cut by 4 bases and J by 0 bases, with 13 bases left in between. Germline V gives CDR1 LNHDA, CDR2 SQIVND (reference sequence). CDR3 length: 17 amino acids. The CDR3 spells CASSKIDRLSGANVLTF. The CDR3 DNA sequence: TGTGCCAGTAGTAAGATCGACAGGCTCTCTGGGGCCAACGTCCTGACTTTC. Together with reference TRBV19 and TRBJ2-6, the CDR3 gives the full variable domain: DGGITQSPKYLFRKEGQNVTLSCEQNLNHDAMYWYRQDPGQGLRLIYYSQIVNDFQKGDIAEGYSVSREKKESFPLTVTSAQKNPTAFYLCASSKIDRLSGANVLTFGAGSRLTVL.

The V gene is TRBV29-1, the J gene TRBJ2-7; possibly TRBD2 for D (6 bases). V was cut by 4 bases and J by 5 bases, with 21 bases left in between. The germline V gene has CDR1 SQVTM and CDR2 ANQGSEA. The CDR3 runs to 15 residues. The CDR3 DNA reads as TGCAGCGTTGTTCCTCTCGCGGGAAGCCTCCACGAGCAGTACTTC. Its protein product is CSVVPLAGSLHEQYF.

The genes are TRBV19 and TRBJ1-1; a weak D match, TRBD1 (6 bases). The V and J ends lost 8 bases and 4 bases respectively, with 11 bases between them. The germline V gene encodes CDR1 LNHDA and CDR2 SQIVND (reference sequence). CDR3 length: 12 amino acids. CDR3 bases: TGTGCCAGTTGGACAGAGGGCACTGAAGCTTTCTTT. Its protein product is CASWTEGTEAFF.

The chain employs TRBV27 and TRBJ1-5, with D possibly TRBD1 on 5 matching bases. The V end was cut by 0 bases, the J end by 6 bases, with 9 bases between. CDR1 and CDR2 from the germline V gene are MNHEY and SMNVEV (reference sequence). CDR3 length equals 14 residues. CDR3 in DNA: TGTGCCAGCAGTTTATCCGGGGGGGGTCAGCCCCAGCATTTT. Residues: CASSLSGGGQPQHF.